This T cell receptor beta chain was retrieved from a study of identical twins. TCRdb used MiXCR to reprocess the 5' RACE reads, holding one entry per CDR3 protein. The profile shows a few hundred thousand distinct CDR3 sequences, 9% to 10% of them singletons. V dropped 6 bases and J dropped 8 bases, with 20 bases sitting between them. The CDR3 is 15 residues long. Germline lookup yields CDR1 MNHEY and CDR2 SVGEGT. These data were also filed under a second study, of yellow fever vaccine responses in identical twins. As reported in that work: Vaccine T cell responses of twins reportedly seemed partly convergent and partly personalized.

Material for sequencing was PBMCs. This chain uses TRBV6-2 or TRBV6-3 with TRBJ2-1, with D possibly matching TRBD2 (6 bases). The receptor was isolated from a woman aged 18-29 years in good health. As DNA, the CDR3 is TGTGCCAGCAGGCCCTCCGGGACTCCTACACATGAGCAGTTCTTC. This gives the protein CASRPSGTPTHEQFF.